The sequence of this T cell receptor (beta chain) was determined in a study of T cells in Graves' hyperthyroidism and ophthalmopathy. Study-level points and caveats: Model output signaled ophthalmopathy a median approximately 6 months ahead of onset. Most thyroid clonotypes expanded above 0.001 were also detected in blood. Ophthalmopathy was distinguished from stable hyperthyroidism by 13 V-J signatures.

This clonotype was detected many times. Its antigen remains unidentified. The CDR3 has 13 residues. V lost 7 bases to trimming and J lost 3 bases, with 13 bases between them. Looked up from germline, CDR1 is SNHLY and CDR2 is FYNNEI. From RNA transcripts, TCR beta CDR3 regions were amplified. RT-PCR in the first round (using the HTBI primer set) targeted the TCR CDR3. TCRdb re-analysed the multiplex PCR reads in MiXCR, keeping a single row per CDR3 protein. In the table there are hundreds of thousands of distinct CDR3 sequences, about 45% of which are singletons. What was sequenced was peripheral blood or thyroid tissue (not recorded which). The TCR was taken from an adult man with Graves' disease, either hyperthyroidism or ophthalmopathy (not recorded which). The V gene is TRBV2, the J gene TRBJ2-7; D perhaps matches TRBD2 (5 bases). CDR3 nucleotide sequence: TGTGCCAGCAACCTGATCGGGGTCTACGAGCAGTACTTC. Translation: CASNLIGVYEQYF.